The 9 T cell receptor beta chains listed next were all sequenced from one sample in a study of cytotoxic CD8 clonotypes in ibrutinib-treated CLL. The method was immunoSEQ multiplex PCR; TCRdb's version includes in-frame clones alone and lacks a portion of them. The sample contains around 130,000 clones, less than 90% of which appear only once. This specimen was PBMCs, taken after 24 months of ibrutinib treatment. The receptors derive from a human donor with chronic lymphocytic leukemia.

V gene TRBV9 combines with J gene TRBJ2-5; tentative D call: TRBD1 (6 bases). V was shortened by 3 bases and J by 5 bases, with 14 bases between the two germline ends. The CDR3 has 14 amino acids. Germline lookup yields CDR1 SGDLS and CDR2 YYNGEE. Here the CDR3 DNA reads TGTGCCAGCAGCGCCAGGGTAACAGGGGAGACCCAGTACTTC. Translating it yields CASSARVTGETQYF.

The chain employs TRBV29-1 and TRBJ2-7; weak D call: TRBD1 (6 bases). Germline V lookup: CDR1 SQVTM, CDR2 ANQGSEA. V lost 1 base to trimming and J lost 3 bases, with 7 bases between them. This CDR3 is built from 12 residues. In nucleotides, the CDR3 is TGCAGCGTTGAAGGCAGGGGCTACGAGCAGTACTTC. Encoded protein: CSVEGRGYEQYF.

The chain has TRBV15 and TRBJ2-7, with TRBD2 as a possible D gene (5 bases). The germline CDR1 and CDR2 sequences are LNHNV and YYDKDF (reference sequence). This CDR3 is built from 14 residues. The V end lost 0 bases, the J end lost 1 base, and 7 bases lay between the germline ends. In DNA form, the CDR3 reads TGTGCCACCAGCAGAGAGAGGGTATCCTACGAGCAGTACTTC. Its protein product is CATSRERVSYEQYF.

The chain is built from TRBV6-5 and TRBJ1-2, with TRBD1 matching 8 bases. Germline V lookup: CDR1 MNHEY, CDR2 SVGAGI. There are 13 residues in the CDR3. The V gene end was trimmed by 5 bases and the J gene end by 5 bases; junction bases not matched to a gene: 4. DNA for the CDR3: TGTGCCAGCAGTGGACAGGGAGGGTATGGCTACACCTTC. Amino acid sequence: CASSGQGGYGYTF.

The count of this clone is one. This chain connects TRBV30 to TRBJ2-5; D is undetermined. Trimming took off 0 bases at V and 5 bases at J, with 7 bases between the two ends. This CDR3 has 12 amino acids. In germline, CDR1 is GTSNPN, CDR2 SVGIG (reference sequence). The CDR3 region has the DNA TGTGCCTGGAGTGTTTTCGGGGAGACCCAGTACTTC. It encodes CAWSVFGETQYF.

J is TRBJ2-7 and V is TRBV6-5; 9 positions agree with TRBD2. The CDR3 is 15 residues long. V lost 2 bases to trimming and J lost 0 bases; unmatched junction nucleotides: 2. Per the germline V gene, CDR1 is MNHEY and CDR2 is SVGAGI. The CDR3 nucleotides read TGTGCCAGCAGTTACGAGCGGGGGGACTCCTACGAGCAGTACTTC. It yields the protein CASSYERGDSYEQYF.

This clone came up a few times. The gene calls are TRBV6-5 and TRBJ1-6, with TRBD1 matching 7 bases. This CDR3 comprises 13 residues. Germline CDR1 MNHEY, CDR2 SVGAGI. V gave up 2 bases and J gave up 14 bases; unmatched junction bases: 6. The CDR3 region has the DNA TGTGCCAGCAGTTACGACAGGGCCCGCGCCCTCCACTTT. Translation: CASSYDRARALHF.

The chain has TRBV4-3 and TRBJ2-3; D perhaps matches TRBD1 (5 bases). V was trimmed by 1 base and J by 1 base, leaving 9 bases between them. Germline CDR1 reads LGHNA; CDR2 reads YSLEER. The CDR3 runs 15 residues. CDR3 in amino acids: CASSQGGRGTDTQYF. The CDR3 DNA reads TGCGCCAGCAGCCAAGGGGGCAGGGGCACAGATACGCAGTATTTT.

The chain has TRBV10-1 and TRBJ1-3; D not resolved. V lost 4 bases and J 0 bases, leaving 4 bases between the germline ends. CDR1 and CDR2 from the germline V gene are WNHNN and SYGVQD (reference sequence). The CDR3 has 13 amino acids. Here the CDR3 reads CASSGDSGNTIYF. The CDR3 bases are TGCGCCAGCAGTGGGGACTCTGGAAACACCATATATTTT.